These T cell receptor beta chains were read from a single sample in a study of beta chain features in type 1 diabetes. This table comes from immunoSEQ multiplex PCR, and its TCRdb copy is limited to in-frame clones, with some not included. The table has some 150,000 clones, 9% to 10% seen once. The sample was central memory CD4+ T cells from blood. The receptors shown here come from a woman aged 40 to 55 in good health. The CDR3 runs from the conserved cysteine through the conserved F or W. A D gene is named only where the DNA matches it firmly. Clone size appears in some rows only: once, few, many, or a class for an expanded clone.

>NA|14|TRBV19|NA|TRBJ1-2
TGTGCCAGTAGTACCTCCACAGCTTCCAGGGGCTACACCTTC
CASSTSTASRGYTF
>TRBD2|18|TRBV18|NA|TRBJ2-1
TGTGCCAGCTCACCACTAGCGGGGGTAGCCGCTGTCAACAATGAGCAGTTCTTC
CASSPLAGVAAVNNEQFF
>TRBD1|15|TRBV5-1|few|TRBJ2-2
TGCGCCAGCAGCACGGGACAGGTGAACACCGGGGAGCTGTTTTTT
CASSTGQVNTGELFF
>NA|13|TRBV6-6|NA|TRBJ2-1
TGTGCCAGCAAAAACCCTAGCCACAATGAGCAGTTCTTC
CASKNPSHNEQFF
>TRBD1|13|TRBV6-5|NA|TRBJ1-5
TGTGCCAGCAGCCCGGACAGGGCTCAGCCCCAGCATTTT
CASSPDRAQPQHF
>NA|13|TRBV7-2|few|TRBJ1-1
TGTGCCAGCAGCTTAGCCACATCCAGTGAAGCTTTCTTT
CASSLATSSEAFF
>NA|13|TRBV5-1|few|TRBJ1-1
TGCGCCAGCAGCCTCACAGGACGAACTGAAGCTTTCTTT
CASSLTGRTEAFF
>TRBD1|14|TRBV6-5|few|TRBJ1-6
TGTGCCAGCCGAACCACAGGGGGCAATTCACCCCTCCACTTT
CASRTTGGNSPLHF
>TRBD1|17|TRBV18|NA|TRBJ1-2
TGTGCCAGCTCACCACTCTCTTTTCAGGGGGCGGCCGATGGCTACACCTTC
CASSPLSFQGAADGYTF
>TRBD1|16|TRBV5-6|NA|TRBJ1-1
TGTGCCAGCAGCTTGGGGCAGGGGGACGTGAGAACTGAAGCTTTCTTT
CASSLGQGDVRTEAFF
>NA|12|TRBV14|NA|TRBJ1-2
TGTGCCAGCAGCCCACAGGACCGGGGCTACACCTTC
CASSPQDRGYTF
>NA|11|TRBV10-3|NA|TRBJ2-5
TGTGCCATCAGCCAACAAGAGACCCAGTACTTC
CAISQQETQYF
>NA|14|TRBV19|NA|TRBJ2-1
TGTGCCAGTATCCGTCGGGGTTCGAGCAATGAGCAGTTCTTC
CASIRRGSSNEQFF
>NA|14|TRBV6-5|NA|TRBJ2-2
TGTGCCAGCAGCGCCGGGACTTTGAGTGGGGAGCTGTTTTTT
CASSAGTLSGELFF
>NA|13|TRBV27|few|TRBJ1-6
TGTGCCAGCAGTTACTACCCCTCTTTGACCCTCCACTTT
CASSYYPSLTLHF
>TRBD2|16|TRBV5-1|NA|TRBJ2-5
TGCGCCAGCAGGAGACTAGCGGGGGTATACCAAGAGACCCAGTACTTC
CASRRLAGVYQETQYF
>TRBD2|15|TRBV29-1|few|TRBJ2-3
TGCAGCGTTGGAACCCTGGGACTAGACACAGATACGCAGTATTTT
CSVGTLGLDTDTQYF
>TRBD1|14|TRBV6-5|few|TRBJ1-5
TGTGCCAGCAGTTACGATGGACAGGGACAGCCCCAGCATTTT
CASSYDGQGQPQHF
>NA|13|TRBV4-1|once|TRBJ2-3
TGCGCCAGCAGCCAGACACAAATGGATACGCAGTATTTT
CASSQTQMDTQYF
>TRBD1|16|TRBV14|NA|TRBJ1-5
TGTGCCAGCAGCCAAGCAGAGACAGGGGGCTTTCAGCCCCAGCATTTT
CASSQAETGGFQPQHF
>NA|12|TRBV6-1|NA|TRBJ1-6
TGTGCCAGCAGTGAAGGAGGTCAGCTAGTCCACTTT
CASSEGGQLVHF
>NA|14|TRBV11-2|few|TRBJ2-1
TGTGCCAGCAGCTTCCAGGGGTCCTACAATGAGCAGTTCTTC
CASSFQGSYNEQFF
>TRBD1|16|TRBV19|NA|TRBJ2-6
TGTGCCAGTAGTATCACGACAGGGTCTGGGGCCAACGTCCTGACTTTC
CASSITTGSGANVLTF
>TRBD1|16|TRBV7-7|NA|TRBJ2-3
TGTGCCAGCAGCCCGTTCCAGGGGGCCAGCACAGATACGCAGTATTTT
CASSPFQGASTDTQYF
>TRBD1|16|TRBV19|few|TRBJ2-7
TGTGCCAGTAGTCCTGACAGGGGAAGGTCCTTGGGCGAGCAGTACTTC
CASSPDRGRSLGEQYF
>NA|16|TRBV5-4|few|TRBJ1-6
TGTGCCAGCAGCTTGGATCCAGGGCGGAATAATTCACCCCTCCACTTT
CASSLDPGRNNSPLHF
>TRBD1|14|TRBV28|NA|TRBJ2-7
TGTGCCAGCAGTCCCCGACAGGGGAGGCACGAGCAGTACTTC
CASSPRQGRHEQYF
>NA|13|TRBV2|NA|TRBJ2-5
TGTGCCAGCTCCGCGGGCCTCCAAGAGACCCAGTACTTC
CASSAGLQETQYF
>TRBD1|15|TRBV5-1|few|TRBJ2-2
TGCGCCAGCATACGGGACAGGGGTGATTCCGGGGAGCTGTTTTTT
CASIRDRGDSGELFF
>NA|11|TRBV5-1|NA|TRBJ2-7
TGCGCCAGCAGCTTGGCAGGCGAGCAGTACTTC
CASSLAGEQYF
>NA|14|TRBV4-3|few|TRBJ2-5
TGCGCCAGCAGCCAAGGCGGCAGGGAAGAGACCCAGTACTTC
CASSQGGREETQYF
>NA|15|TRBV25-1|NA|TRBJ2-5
TGTGCCAGCAGTGACGGTCTCGTAGGGGCGGAGACCCAGTACTTC
CASSDGLVGAETQYF
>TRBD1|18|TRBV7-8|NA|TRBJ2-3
TGTGCCAGCAGCCCAACCGGGACAGGGGGTAGCCGCACAGATACGCAGTATTTT
CASSPTGTGGSRTDTQYF
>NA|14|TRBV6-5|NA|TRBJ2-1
TGTGCCAGCAGTTACGGTCCGATACAGAATGAGCAGTTCTTC
CASSYGPIQNEQFF
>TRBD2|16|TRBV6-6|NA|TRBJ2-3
TGTGCCAGCAGTTGGACTCAGCGGGGGGGCACGGATACGCAGTATTTT
CASSWTQRGGTDTQYF
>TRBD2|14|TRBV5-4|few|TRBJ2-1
TGTGCCAGCAGGGGGACTAGCAGGGCAAATGAGCAGTTCTTC
CASRGTSRANEQFF
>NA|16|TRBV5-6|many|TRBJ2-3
TGTGCCAGCAGCTTACGGGCCTCCTCCGGGGCAGATACGCAGTATTTT
CASSLRASSGADTQYF
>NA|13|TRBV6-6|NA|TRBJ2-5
TGTGCCAGCACCCTTCCGTCAGGAGAGACCCAGTACTTC
CASTLPSGETQYF
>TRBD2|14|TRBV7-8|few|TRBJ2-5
TGTGCCAGCAGCTCGGGCTGGGGGGGGGAGACCCAGTACTTC
CASSSGWGGETQYF
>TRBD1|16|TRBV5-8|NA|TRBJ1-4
TGTGCCAGCAGCCAGGGAACGGGACAGGCGTACGAAAAACTGTTTTTT
CASSQGTGQAYEKLFF